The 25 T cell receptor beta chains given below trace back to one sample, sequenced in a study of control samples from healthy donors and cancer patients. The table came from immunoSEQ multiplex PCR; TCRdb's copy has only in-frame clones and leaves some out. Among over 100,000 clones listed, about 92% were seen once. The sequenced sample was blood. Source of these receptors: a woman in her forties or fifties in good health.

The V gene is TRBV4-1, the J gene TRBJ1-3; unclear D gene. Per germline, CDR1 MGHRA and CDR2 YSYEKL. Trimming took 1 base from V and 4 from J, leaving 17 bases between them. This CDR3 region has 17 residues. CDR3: CASSQAPRGPTGNTIYF. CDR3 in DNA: TGCGCCAGCAGCCAAGCCCCTCGTGGCCCGACGGGAAACACCATATATTTT.

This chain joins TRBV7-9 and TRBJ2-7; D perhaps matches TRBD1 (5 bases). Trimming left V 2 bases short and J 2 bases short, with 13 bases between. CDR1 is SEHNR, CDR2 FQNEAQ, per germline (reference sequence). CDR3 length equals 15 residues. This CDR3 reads CASSLSQGRAYEQYF. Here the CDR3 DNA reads TGTGCCAGCAGCTTATCGCAGGGTAGAGCCTACGAGCAGTACTTC.

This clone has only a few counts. The CDR3 nucleotides are TGTGCCAGCAGCAAAGACAGCTCTGGGGCCAACGTCCTGACTTTC. Residues: CASSKDSSGANVLTF. The J gene is TRBJ2-6, the V gene TRBV6-6, with a weak D call TRBD1 (5 bases). Germline lookup yields CDR1 MNHNY and CDR2 SVGAGI (reference sequence). V was pared by 6 bases and J by 0 bases, with 9 bases between. The CDR3 is 15 residues long.

The CDR3 spells CASSGGGGGWTEAFF. The CDR3 DNA follows: TGTGCCAGCAGTGGCGGAGGGGGCGGATGGACTGAAGCTTTCTTT. J is TRBJ1-1 and V is TRBV2; 7 nucleotides line up with TRBD1. Germline lookup yields CDR1 SNHLY and CDR2 FYNNEI. This CDR3 is 15 amino acids long. The V and J ends lost 4 bases and 5 bases, in that order; junction bases with no gene match: 10. The full variable domain, in which reference TRBV2 and TRBJ1-1 provide the parts outside the CDR3, is EPEVTQTPSHQVTQMGQEVILRCVPISNHLYFYWYRQILGQKVEFLVSFYNNEISEKSEIFDDQFSVERPDGSNFTLKIRSTKLEDSAMYFCASSGGGGGWTEAFFGQGTRLTVV.

The CDR3 reads CASSTDRVGNQPQHF. CDR3 nucleotides: TGTGCCAGTAGCACTGACAGGGTGGGCAATCAGCCCCAGCATTTT. The chain combines TRBV19 with TRBJ1-5; 7 nucleotides agree with TRBD1. Per the germline V gene, CDR1 is LNHDA and CDR2 is SQIVND (reference sequence). The CDR3 extends over 15 amino acids. V lost 6 bases, J lost 2 bases, and 7 bases stayed unmatched.

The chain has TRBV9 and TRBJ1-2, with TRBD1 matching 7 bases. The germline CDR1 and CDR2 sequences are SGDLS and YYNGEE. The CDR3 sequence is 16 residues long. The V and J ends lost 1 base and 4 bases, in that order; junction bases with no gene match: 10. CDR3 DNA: TGTGCCAGCAGCGTAACCAATAAGGGGGCCGGCTATGGCTACACCTTC. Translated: CASSVTNKGAGYGYTF. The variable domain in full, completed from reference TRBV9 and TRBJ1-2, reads DSGVTQTPKHLITATGQRVTLRCSPRSGDLSVYWYQQSLDQGLQFLIQYYNGEERAKGNILERFSAQQFPDLHSELNLSSLELGDSALYFCASSVTNKGAGYGYTFGSGTRLTVV.

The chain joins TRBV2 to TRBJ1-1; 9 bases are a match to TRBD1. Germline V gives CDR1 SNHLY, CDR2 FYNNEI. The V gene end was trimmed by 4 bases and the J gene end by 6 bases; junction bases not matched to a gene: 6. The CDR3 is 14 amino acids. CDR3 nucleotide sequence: TGTGCCAGCAGTGGAAGGGACAGGGACGCTGAAGCTTTCTTT. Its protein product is CASSGRDRDAEAFF.

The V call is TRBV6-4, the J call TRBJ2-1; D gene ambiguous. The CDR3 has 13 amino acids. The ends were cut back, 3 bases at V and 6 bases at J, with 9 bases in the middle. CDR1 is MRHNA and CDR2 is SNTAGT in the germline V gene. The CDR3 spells CASSEGPTNEQFF. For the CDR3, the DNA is TGTGCCAGCAGTGAGGGCCCTACCAATGAGCAGTTCTTC.

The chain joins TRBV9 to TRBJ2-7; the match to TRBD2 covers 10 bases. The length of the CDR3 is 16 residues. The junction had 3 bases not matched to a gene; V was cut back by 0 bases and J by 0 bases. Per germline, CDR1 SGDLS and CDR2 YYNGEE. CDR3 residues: CASSVGTSGDSYEQYF. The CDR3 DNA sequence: TGTGCCAGCAGCGTAGGCACTAGCGGGGACTCCTACGAGCAGTACTTC.

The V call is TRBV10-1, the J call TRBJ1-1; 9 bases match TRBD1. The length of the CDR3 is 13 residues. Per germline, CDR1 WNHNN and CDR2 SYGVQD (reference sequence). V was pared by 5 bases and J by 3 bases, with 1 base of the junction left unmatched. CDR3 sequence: CASSRTGDTEAFF. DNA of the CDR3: TGCGCCAGCAGTAGGACAGGGGACACTGAAGCTTTCTTT.

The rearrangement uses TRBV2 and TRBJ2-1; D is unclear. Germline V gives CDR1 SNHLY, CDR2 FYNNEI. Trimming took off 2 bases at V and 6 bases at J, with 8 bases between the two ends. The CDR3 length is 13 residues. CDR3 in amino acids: CASSESASNEQFF. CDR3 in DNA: TGTGCCAGCAGTGAATCGGCTAGCAATGAGCAGTTCTTC.

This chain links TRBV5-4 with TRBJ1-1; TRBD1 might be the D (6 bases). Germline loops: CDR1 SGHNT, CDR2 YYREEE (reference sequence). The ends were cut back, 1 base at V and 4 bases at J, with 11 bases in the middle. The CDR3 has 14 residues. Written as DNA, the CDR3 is TGTGCCAGCAGCTTGCAGGGGCCGGTCACTGAAGCTTTCTTT. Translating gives CASSLQGPVTEAFF.

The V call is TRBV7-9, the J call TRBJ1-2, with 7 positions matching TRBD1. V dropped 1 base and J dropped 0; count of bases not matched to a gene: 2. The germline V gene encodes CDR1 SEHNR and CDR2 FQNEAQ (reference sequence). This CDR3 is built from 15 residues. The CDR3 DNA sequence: TGTGCCAGCAGCTTAGGGACAGGTGCTAACTATGGCTACACCTTC. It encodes CASSLGTGANYGYTF.

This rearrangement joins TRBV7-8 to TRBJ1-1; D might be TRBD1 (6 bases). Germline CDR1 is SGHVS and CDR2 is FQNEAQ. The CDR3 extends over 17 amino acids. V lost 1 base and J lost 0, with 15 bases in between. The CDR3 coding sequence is TGTGCCAGCAGCTTAGTAGGGGGGGCGAACCTGAACACTGAAGCTTTCTTT. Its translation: CASSLVGGANLNTEAFF.

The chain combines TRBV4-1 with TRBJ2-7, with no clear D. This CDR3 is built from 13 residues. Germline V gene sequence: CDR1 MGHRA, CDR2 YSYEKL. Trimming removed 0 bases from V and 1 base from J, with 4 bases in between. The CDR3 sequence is CASSQDMSYEQYF. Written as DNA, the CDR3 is TGCGCCAGCAGCCAAGACATGTCCTACGAGCAGTACTTC.

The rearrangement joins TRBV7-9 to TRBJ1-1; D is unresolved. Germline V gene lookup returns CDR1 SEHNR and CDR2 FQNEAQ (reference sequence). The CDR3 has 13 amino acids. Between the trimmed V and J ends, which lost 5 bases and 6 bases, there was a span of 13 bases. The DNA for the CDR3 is TGTGCCAGCAGCCTCGGAACATCCGCTGAAGCTTTCTTT. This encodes CASSLGTSAEAFF.

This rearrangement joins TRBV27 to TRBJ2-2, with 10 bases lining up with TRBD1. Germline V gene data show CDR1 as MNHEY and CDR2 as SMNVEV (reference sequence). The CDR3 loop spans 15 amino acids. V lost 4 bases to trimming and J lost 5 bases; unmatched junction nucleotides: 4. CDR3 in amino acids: CASSSPGQGTGELFF. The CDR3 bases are TGTGCCAGCAGTTCCCCGGGACAGGGGACCGGGGAGCTGTTTTTT.

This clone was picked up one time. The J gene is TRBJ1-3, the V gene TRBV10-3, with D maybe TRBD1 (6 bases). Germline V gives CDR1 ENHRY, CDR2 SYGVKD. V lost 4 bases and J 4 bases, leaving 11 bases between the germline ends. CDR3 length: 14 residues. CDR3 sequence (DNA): TGTGCCATCAGTGTCGACAGGTCCGGAAACACCATATATTTT. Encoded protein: CAISVDRSGNTIYF.

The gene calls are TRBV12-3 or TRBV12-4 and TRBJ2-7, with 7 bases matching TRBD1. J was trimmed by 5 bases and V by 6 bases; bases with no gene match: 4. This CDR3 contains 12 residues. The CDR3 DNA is TGTGCCAGCAGAATGCAGGGGGACGAGCAGTACTTC. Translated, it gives CASRMQGDEQYF.

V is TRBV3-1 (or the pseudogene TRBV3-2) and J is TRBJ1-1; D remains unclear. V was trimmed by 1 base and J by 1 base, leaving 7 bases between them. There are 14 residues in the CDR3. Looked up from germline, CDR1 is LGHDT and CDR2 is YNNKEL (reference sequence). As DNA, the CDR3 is TGTGCCAGCAGCCAAGTGGGTGGGAACACTGAAGCTTTCTTT. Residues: CASSQVGGNTEAFF.

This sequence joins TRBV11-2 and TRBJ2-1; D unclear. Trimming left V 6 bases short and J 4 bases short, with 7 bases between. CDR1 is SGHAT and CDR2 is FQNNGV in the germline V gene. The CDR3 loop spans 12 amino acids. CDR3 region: CASRGLYNEQFF. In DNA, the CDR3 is TGTGCCAGCAGGGGGTTGTACAATGAGCAGTTCTTC.

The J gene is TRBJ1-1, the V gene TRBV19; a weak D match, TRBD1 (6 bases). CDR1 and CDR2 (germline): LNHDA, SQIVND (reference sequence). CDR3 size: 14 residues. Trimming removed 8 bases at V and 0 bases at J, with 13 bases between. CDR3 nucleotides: TGTGCCAGTTACCTGACAGGTTTGAACACTGAAGCTTTCTTT. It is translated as CASYLTGLNTEAFF.

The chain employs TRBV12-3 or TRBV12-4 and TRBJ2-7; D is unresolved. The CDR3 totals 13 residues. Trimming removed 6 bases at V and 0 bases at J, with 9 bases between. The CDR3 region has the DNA TGTGCCAGCAGCCGTTCCGCCTCCTACGAGCAGTACTTC. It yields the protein CASSRSASYEQYF.

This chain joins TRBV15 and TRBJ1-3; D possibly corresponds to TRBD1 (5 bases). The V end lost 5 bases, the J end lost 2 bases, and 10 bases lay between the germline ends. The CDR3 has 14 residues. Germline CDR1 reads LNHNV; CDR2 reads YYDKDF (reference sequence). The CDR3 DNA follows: TGTGCCACCAGCGGGGCGGGTCCTGGAAACACCATATATTTT. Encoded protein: CATSGAGPGNTIYF.

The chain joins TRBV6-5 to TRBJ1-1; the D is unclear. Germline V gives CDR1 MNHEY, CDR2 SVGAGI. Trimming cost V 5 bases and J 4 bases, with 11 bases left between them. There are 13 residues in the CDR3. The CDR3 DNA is TGTGCCAGCAGTAAGCCAGGAGGCACTGAAGCTTTCTTT. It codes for CASSKPGGTEAFF.